This TCR beta chain was sequenced during a study of OX40 agonist ivuxolimab in advanced cancers. Using immunoSEQ multiplex PCR, the repertoire was profiled, and TCRdb retains in-frame clones only, with some absent. The sample records tens of thousands of clones, around 94% being singletons. In its sample, this clone was seen a few times. V was pared by 6 bases and J by 4 bases, with 12 bases between. Germline assignment: CDR1 MDHEN and CDR2 SYDVKM. The CDR3 length is 14 residues. The sequenced sample was CD4+ or CD8+ T cells sorted from blood, obtained in a trial of the OX40 agonist ivuxolimab. This chain joins TRBV28 and TRBJ2-2; the D gene is possibly TRBD1 (5 bases). The receptor was isolated from an adult with an advanced solid tumor such as melanoma, head and neck, liver or kidney cancer. As DNA, the CDR3 is TGTGCCAGCAGCACACCGGACACCACCGGGGAGCTGTTTTTT. Its protein is CASSTPDTTGELFF.